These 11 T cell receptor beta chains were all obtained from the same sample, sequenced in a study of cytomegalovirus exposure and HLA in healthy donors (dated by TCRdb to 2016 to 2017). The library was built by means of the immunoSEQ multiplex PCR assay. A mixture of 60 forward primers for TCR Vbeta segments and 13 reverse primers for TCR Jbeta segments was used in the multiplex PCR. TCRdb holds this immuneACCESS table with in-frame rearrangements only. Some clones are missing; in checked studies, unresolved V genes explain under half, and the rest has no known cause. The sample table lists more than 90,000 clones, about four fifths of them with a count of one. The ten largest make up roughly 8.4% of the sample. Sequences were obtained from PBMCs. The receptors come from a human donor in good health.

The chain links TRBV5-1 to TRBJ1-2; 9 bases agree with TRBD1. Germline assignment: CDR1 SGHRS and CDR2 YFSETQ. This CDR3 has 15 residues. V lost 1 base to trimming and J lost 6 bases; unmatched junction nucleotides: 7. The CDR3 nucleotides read TGCGCCAGCAGCTTGTCAGGACAGGGGTGGGATGGCTACACCTTC. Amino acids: CASSLSGQGWDGYTF. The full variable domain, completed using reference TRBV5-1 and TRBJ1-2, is KAGVTQTPRYLIKTRGQQVTLSCSPISGHRSVSWYQQTPGQGLQFLFEYFSETQRNKGNFPGRFSGRQFSNSRSEMNVSTLELGDSALYLCASSLSGQGWDGYTFGSGTRLTVV.

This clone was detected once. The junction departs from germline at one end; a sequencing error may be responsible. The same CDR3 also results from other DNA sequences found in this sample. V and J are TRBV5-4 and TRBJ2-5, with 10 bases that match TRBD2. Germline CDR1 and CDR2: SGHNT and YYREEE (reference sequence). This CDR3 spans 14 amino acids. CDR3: CASSWTSGQETQYF. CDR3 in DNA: TGTGCCAGTAGCTGGACTAGCGGCCAAGAGACCCAGTACTTC.

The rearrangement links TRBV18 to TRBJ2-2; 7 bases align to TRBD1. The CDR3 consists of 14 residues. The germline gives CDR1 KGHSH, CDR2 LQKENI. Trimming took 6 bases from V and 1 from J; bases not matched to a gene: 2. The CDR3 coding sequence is TGTGCCAGCTCGCGACAGGGGAACACCGGGGAGCTGTTTTTT. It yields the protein CASSRQGNTGELFF.

CDR3 region: CASSGDSCGYTF. The CDR3 nucleotides read TGCGCCAGCAGCGGCGACAGTTGCGGCTACACCTTC. V and J are TRBV5-1 and TRBJ1-2, with a tentative D call TRBD1 (5 bases). Germline V gives CDR1 SGHRS, CDR2 YFSETQ. V lost 4 bases, J lost 8 bases, and 12 bases lay in between. The CDR3 covers 12 residues.

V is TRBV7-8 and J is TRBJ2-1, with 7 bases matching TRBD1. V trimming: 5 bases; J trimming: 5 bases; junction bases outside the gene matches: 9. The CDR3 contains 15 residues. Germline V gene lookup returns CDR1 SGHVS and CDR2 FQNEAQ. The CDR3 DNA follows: TGTGCCAGCAGCGCTTACGGACAGGTCCACAATGAGCAGTTCTTC. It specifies CASSAYGQVHNEQFF.

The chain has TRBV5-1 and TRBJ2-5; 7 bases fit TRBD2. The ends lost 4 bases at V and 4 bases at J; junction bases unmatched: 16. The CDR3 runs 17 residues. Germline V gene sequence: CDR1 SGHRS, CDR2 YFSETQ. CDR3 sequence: CASSLAASGVGGETQYF. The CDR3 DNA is TGCGCCAGCAGCCTAGCGGCAAGCGGGGTTGGTGGAGAGACCCAGTACTTC.

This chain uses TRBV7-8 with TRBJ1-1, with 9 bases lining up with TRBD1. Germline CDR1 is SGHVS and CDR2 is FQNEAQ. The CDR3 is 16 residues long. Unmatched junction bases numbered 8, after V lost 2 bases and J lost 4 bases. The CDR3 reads CASSLYRGRPVTEAFF. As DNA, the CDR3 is TGTGCCAGCAGCTTATACAGGGGGCGGCCGGTCACTGAAGCTTTCTTT.

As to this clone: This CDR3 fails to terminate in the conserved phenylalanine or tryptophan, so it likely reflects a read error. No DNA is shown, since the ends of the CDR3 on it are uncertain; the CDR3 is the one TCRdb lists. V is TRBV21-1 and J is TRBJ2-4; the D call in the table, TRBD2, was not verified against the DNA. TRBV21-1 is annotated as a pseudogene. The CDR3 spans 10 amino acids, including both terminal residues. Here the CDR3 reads CASSKGRRGS.

The CDR3 reads CASSSRTGSYEQYF. CDR3 nucleotide sequence: TGTGCCAGCAGTTCTAGGACAGGCTCCTACGAGCAGTACTTC. This sequence joins TRBV27 and TRBJ2-5, with 7 bases aligning to TRBD1. The DNA end favors TRBJ2-7, so the J call may be wrong. CDR1 is MNHEY and CDR2 is SMNVEV in the germline V gene (reference sequence). This CDR3 has 14 residues.

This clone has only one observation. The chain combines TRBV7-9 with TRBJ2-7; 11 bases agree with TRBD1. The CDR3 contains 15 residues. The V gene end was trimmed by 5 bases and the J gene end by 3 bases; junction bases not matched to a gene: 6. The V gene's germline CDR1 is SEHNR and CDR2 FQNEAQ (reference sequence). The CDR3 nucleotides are TGTGCCAGCAGCCTTGGACAGGGGGCTGTCTACGAGCAGTACTTC. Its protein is CASSLGQGAVYEQYF.

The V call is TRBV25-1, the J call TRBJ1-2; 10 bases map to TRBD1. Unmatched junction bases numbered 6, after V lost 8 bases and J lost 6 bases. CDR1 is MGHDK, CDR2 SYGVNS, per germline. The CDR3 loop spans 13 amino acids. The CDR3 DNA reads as TGTGCCAGCTGGGACAGGGGCACGAATGGCTACACCTTC. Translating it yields CASWDRGTNGYTF.